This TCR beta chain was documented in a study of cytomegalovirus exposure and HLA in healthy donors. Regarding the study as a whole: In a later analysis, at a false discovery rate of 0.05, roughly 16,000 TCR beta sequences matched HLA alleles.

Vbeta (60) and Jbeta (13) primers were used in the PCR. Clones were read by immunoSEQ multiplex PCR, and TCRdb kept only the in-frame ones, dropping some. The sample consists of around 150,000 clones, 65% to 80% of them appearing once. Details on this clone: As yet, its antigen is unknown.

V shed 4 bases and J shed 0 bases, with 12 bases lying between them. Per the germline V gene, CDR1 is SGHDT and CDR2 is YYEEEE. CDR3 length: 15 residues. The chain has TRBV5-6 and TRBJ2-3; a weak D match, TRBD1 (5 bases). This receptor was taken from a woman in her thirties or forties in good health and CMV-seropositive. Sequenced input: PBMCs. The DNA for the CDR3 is TGTGCCAGCAGCCCTCGACAGAGTAGCACAGATACGCAGTATTTT. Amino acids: CASSPRQSSTDTQYF.